This T cell receptor beta chain was identified in a study of blood T cells in healthy people across ages. The CDR3 contains 14 residues. Per the germline V gene, CDR1 is MNHNS and CDR2 is SASEGT. Deletions cut 2 bases from V and 0 bases from J, with 5 bases between. Together with a sample-barcoded 5' primer, a J-beta primer mix was included in a second PCR lasting about 6 to 11 cycles. The authors tagged each cDNA molecule using a template-switch adaptor with 12 random nucleotides. MiXCR was run by TCRdb on the 5' RACE reads, yielding one entry per CDR3 protein. This table holds about 650,000 distinct CDR3 sequences, about 30% found once.

This chain connects TRBV6-1 to TRBJ1-5; D is uncertain. The material sequenced was blood. The sequence derives from a woman of 80 years or more in good health. CDR3 sequence: CASSEYGSNQPQHF. CDR3 in DNA: TGTGCCAGCAGTGAATACGGTAGCAATCAGCCCCAGCATTTT.